This T cell receptor (beta chain) was identified in a study of blood T cell repertoires in COVID-19. Study-wide context: The cDNA or gDNA used as material had been derived from T cells, B-cell-depleted T cells, or PBMCs.

The authors' processing: By means of reference gene primer amplification, nucleated cell counts were estimated. This table comes from immunoSEQ multiplex PCR, and its TCRdb copy is limited to in-frame clones, with some not included. V and J calls and clone size come straight from that table; D and trimming were deduced from the DNA. This table has 200,000 to 300,000 clones, 86% appearing once. The CDR3 is made up of 17 amino acids. The J segment lost 0 bases and the V segment lost 4 bases, leaving 3 bases of the junction unmatched. Germline lookup yields CDR1 ENHRY and CDR2 SYGVKD. The TCR was taken from a woman aged 25-40 years who had recovered from COVID-19. The sample was peripheral blood. The chain employs TRBV10-3 and TRBJ2-1, with 13 bases aligning to TRBD2. The CDR3 DNA reads TGTGCCATCAGTGGGACTAGCGGGGGCCCCTCCTACAATGAGCAGTTCTTC. This encodes CAISGTSGGPSYNEQFF.